The 22 T cell receptor beta chains presented below share a single source sample, sequenced in a study of shared clonotypes between healthy human individuals. The method was immunoSEQ multiplex PCR; TCRdb's version includes in-frame clones alone and lacks a portion of them. Of 2 million to 2.5 million clones listed, over 90% were seen once; the top ten hold 0.3% to 0.4%. Sequencing input: naive CD4+ T cells from PBMCs. Subset indicated: CD45RA+ positively selected. These TCRs come from a man between 18 and 29 years old in good health. Some clones in this sample may be carry-over from other donors' samples.

The chain uses TRBV19 and TRBJ2-1; D not certain. Trimming removed 11 bases from V and 5 bases from J, with 19 bases in between. The germline V gene encodes CDR1 LNHDA and CDR2 SQIVND (reference sequence). The CDR3 extends over 14 amino acids. The CDR3 loop is CAPHEVDLNNEQFF. The CDR3 DNA sequence: TGTGCCCCCCACGAAGTGGACCTTAACAATGAGCAGTTCTTC.

The rearrangement links TRBV25-1 to TRBJ2-7; D is unclear. V dropped 2 bases and J dropped 3 bases, with 11 bases sitting between them. The CDR3 spans 14 residues. Germline CDR1 is MGHDK and CDR2 is SYGVNS. The CDR3 bases are TGTGCCAGCAGTGAAAGTAAGGGAAGCTACGAGCAGTACTTC. It specifies CASSESKGSYEQYF.

This rearrangement joins TRBV15 to TRBJ2-3; D unresolved. Germline assignment: CDR1 LNHNV and CDR2 YYDKDF (reference sequence). The length of the CDR3 is 13 residues. V was cut by 4 bases and J by 6 bases, with 11 bases left in between. The DNA for the CDR3 is TGTGCCACCAGCATCCGGGTTGTTGATACGCAGTATTTT. As protein: CATSIRVVDTQYF.

The V call is TRBV10-1, the J call TRBJ2-1; no definite D call. Germline CDR1 reads WNHNN; CDR2 reads SYGVQD (reference sequence). The V end lost 8 bases, the J end lost 4 bases, and 21 bases lay between the germline ends. The CDR3 totals 16 residues. DNA for the CDR3: TGCGCCAGCTTAAGCGACCGGCCCCGACCATACAATGAGCAGTTCTTC. This codes for CASLSDRPRPYNEQFF.

The chain employs TRBV6-5 and TRBJ1-1; tentatively, D is TRBD1 (5 bases). The CDR3 loop spans 15 amino acids. The germline CDR1 and CDR2 sequences are MNHEY and SVGAGI. V lost 3 bases and J 5 bases, leaving 16 bases between the germline ends. In DNA form, the CDR3 reads TGTGCCAGCAGTTATGGGGGGGAGGGTAAGACTGAAGCTTTCTTT. Translated: CASSYGGEGKTEAFF.

The V gene is TRBV7-9, the J gene TRBJ1-4; D unresolved. V lost 2 bases and J 4 bases, leaving 17 bases between the germline ends. There are 17 residues in the CDR3. Germline V lookup: CDR1 SEHNR, CDR2 FQNEAQ (reference sequence). CDR3 DNA: TGTGCCAGCAGCTTAATTGGCGCGGTTGATTATAATGAAAAACTGTTTTTT. Protein sequence: CASSLIGAVDYNEKLFF.

This sequence joins TRBV13 and TRBJ2-5; D call uncertain. The CDR3 contains 15 residues. Germline-derived CDR1 and CDR2 are PRHDT and FYEKMQ (reference sequence). Trimming removed 1 base at V and 4 bases at J, with 13 bases between. CDR3 coding DNA: TGTGCCAGCAGCTTAGAGGGTAGCAGAGCAGAGACCCAGTACTTC. Protein product: CASSLEGSRAETQYF.

This chain connects TRBV28 to TRBJ1-3, with TRBD1 matching 7 bases. Losses at the gene ends were 4 bases for V and 1 base for J; bases not matched to a gene: 4. The germline V gene encodes CDR1 MDHEN and CDR2 SYDVKM. This CDR3 is 15 amino acids long. CDR3 region: CASSSNRGSGNTIYF. DNA for the CDR3: TGTGCCAGCAGTTCTAACAGGGGATCTGGAAACACCATATATTTT.

The V and J genes are TRBV10-3 and TRBJ2-3; no reliable D call. V was clipped by 1 base and J by 4 bases, with 6 bases between them. There are 13 residues in the CDR3. Germline loops: CDR1 ENHRY, CDR2 SYGVKD. Written as DNA, the CDR3 is TGTGCCATCAGTGAGTTTGCCGCAGATACGCAGTATTTT. It translates to CAISEFAADTQYF.

The chain is built from TRBV19 and TRBJ1-1; 7 bases are shared with TRBD1. Unmatched junction bases numbered 7, after V lost 5 bases and J lost 1 base. The CDR3 sequence is 15 residues long. CDR1 and CDR2 (germline): LNHDA, SQIVND (reference sequence). CDR3 DNA: TGTGCCAGTAGTGCCCGACAGGGCGGGAACACTGAAGCTTTCTTT. Translation: CASSARQGGNTEAFF.

The CDR3: CASGPTYRSSGANVLTF. The CDR3, as DNA: TGTGCTAGTGGTCCCACATACAGGTCTTCTGGGGCCAACGTCCTGACTTTC. The chain is built from TRBV12-5 and TRBJ2-6; D is perhaps TRBD1 (5 bases). Between the trimmed V and J ends, which lost 5 bases and 1 base, there was a span of 15 bases. Germline assignment: CDR1 LGHNT and CDR2 FRNRAP. The CDR3 runs 17 residues.

The chain couples TRBV18 to TRBJ2-4, with TRBD1 as a possible D gene (6 bases). The length of the CDR3 is 15 residues. V gave up 1 base and J gave up 0 bases, with 7 bases separating them. The germline CDR1 and CDR2 sequences are KGHSH and LQKENI. The CDR3 reads CASSPQGVAKNIQYF. In DNA, the CDR3 is TGTGCCAGCTCACCACAGGGGGTAGCCAAAAACATTCAGTACTTC.

This clone has a handful of counts. This CDR3 reads CASSSPDRYQPQHF. The CDR3 DNA is TGTGCCAGCAGCTCACCCGACAGGTATCAGCCCCAGCATTTT. The V gene is TRBV7-2, the J gene TRBJ1-5; D possibly corresponds to TRBD1 (6 bases). Per the germline V gene, CDR1 is SGHTA and CDR2 is FQGNSA. The length of the CDR3 is 14 residues. Trimming took 4 bases from V and 5 from J, leaving 12 bases between them.

On this clone: The same CDR3 is also encoded by other DNA sequences in this sample. V and J are TRBV28 and TRBJ2-7; 8 bases line up with TRBD2. The CDR3 runs 13 residues. Germline assignment: CDR1 MDHEN and CDR2 SYDVKM. The V and J ends lost 4 bases and 6 bases, in that order; junction bases with no gene match: 5. CDR3 nucleotide sequence: TGTGCCAGCAGTTCCGGACTAGCTCGCGAGCAGTACTTC. Translating gives CASSSGLAREQYF. Using reference TRBV28 and TRBJ2-7 for the parts outside the CDR3, the full variable domain is DVKVTQSSRYLVKRTGEKVFLECVQDMDHENMFWYRQDPGLGLRLIYFSYDVKMKEKGDIPEGYSVSREKKERFSLILESASTNQTSMYLCASSSGLAREQYFGPGTRLTVT.

The gene calls are TRBV7-6 and TRBJ1-2, with D maybe TRBD1 (6 bases). The length of the CDR3 is 15 residues. Germline CDR1 reads SGHVS; CDR2 reads FNYEAQ. The germline V and J ends were trimmed by 5 bases and 7 bases, with 20 bases remaining between them. The CDR3 region has the DNA TGTGCCAGCAGCGCCCCACAGGGAGGATTTAGTGGCTACACCTTC. It encodes CASSAPQGGFSGYTF.

The V call is TRBV6-5, the J call TRBJ1-3, with 7 bases lining up with TRBD1. The germline V gene encodes CDR1 MNHEY and CDR2 SVGAGI. The junction had 6 bases not matched to a gene; V was cut back by 6 bases and J by 4 bases. CDR3 length: 14 amino acids. The DNA of the CDR3 is TGTGCCAGCAGCAAGACAGGGAGAGGAAACACCATATATTTT. Its protein is CASSKTGRGNTIYF.

The V gene is TRBV19, the J gene TRBJ1-1; D is perhaps TRBD1 (5 bases). CDR3 size: 14 residues. V was pared by 5 bases and J by 3 bases, with 13 bases between. Looked up from germline, CDR1 is LNHDA and CDR2 is SQIVND (reference sequence). The CDR3 sequence: CASSEQATYTEAFF. CDR3 sequence (DNA): TGTGCCAGTAGTGAACAGGCGACCTACACTGAAGCTTTCTTT.

The CDR3 loop is CASTLKNGTGKKRETQYF. The CDR3 nucleotides read TGTGCCAGCACCCTCAAAAACGGGACAGGGAAAAAACGAGAGACCCAGTACTTC. The chain joins TRBV7-8 to TRBJ2-5; 9 bases line up with TRBD1. Germline values: CDR1 SGHVS, CDR2 FQNEAQ. There are 18 residues in the CDR3. V gave up 7 bases and J gave up 4 bases; unmatched junction bases: 19.

The CDR3 loop is CASRDSGDHTEAFF. CDR3 DNA sequence: TGTGCCAGCAGGGACAGCGGGGACCACACTGAAGCTTTCTTT. The V call is TRBV6-5, the J call TRBJ1-1, with D possibly being TRBD1 (6 bases). V lost 6 bases, J lost 3 bases, and 14 bases lay in between. This CDR3 is 14 amino acids long. CDR1 and CDR2 from the germline V gene are MNHEY and SVGAGI.

The rearrangement joins TRBV7-9 to TRBJ1-1; D is unresolved. The CDR3 runs to 13 residues. CDR1 is SEHNR and CDR2 is FQNEAQ in the germline V gene (reference sequence). The V end lost 6 bases, the J end lost 0 bases, and 8 bases lay between the germline ends. The CDR3 region is CASSPQVNTEAFF. CDR3 DNA: TGTGCCAGCAGTCCCCAGGTGAACACTGAAGCTTTCTTT.

This chain links TRBV9 with TRBJ2-3; tentative D call: TRBD1 (5 bases). Germline assignment: CDR1 SGDLS and CDR2 YYNGEE. The CDR3 covers 16 residues. With 1 base removed from V and 3 bases from J, the gap between germline ends came to 15 bases. Here the CDR3 DNA reads TGTGCCAGCAGCGTACAAAGGGCAGGGCGGACAGATACGCAGTATTTT. Its translation: CASSVQRAGRTDTQYF.

This chain uses TRBV28 with TRBJ2-1, with 11 bases matching TRBD1. Germline CDR1 MDHEN, CDR2 SYDVKM. The CDR3 spans 15 residues. The V and J ends lost 6 bases and 6 bases, in that order; junction bases with no gene match: 7. The CDR3, as DNA: TGTGCCAGCAGCCCATTGGGGACAGGGGGCAATGAGCAGTTCTTC. Translation: CASSPLGTGGNEQFF.